This T cell receptor (beta chain) was recorded in a study of human T cells and chemical hapten exposure. About the study: On approximately 2 cm by approximately 2 cm of upper inner arm skin, sensitization was performed with 2% DPC. Small pooled library volume differences mainly caused per-sample TCR yield variation. Across the whole study, which lasted about 5.5 months, patients were given diphenylcyclopropenone on the scalp once a week. Study results and limitations: Versus controls, expanded TCRs had significantly more large CDR3 similarity clusters.

Noted time point: pre-sensitization, week 0. The treatment: therapeutic diphenylcyclopropenone sensitization with weekly scalp DPC. The V end was cut by 9 bases, the J end by 2 bases, with 14 bases between. Germline V CDR1 and CDR2: MDHEN, SYDVKM. CDR3 length: 14 residues. This clonotype was counted a few times. Antigen specificity is unknown. TCRdb re-called the RACE reads with MiXCR, one entry per CDR3 protein. The sample holds around 200,000 distinct CDR3 sequences, roughly 30% seen once. This sequence was found in a woman younger than 45 with alopecia areata. Some clones in this sample may be carry-over from other donors' samples. This material consisted of whole blood, taken in connection with sensitization to the hapten diphenylcyclopropenone (DPC). The chain has TRBV28 and TRBJ1-5; D is uncertain. The CDR3 region has the DNA TGTGCCAGTAATAGAAGGAAGGGCAATCAGCCCCAGCATTTT. This translates into CASNRRKGNQPQHF.